The present T cell receptor (beta chain) was sequenced within a study of blood T cell repertoires in COVID-19. Authors' analysis steps: Using reference gene primer amplification, nucleated cell counts were estimated. Only in-frame clones appear in the TCRdb table, and some are missing; sequencing was by immunoSEQ multiplex PCR. D and trimming were read from the DNA, whereas the V and J calls and clone size are those reported in that table. Among about 380,000 clones listed, roughly 77% were seen once. Source material: peripheral blood. The TCR originated in a human donor with acute or convalescent COVID-19. The donor label of this sample is uncertain.

The CDR3 protein is CAWSLPFGTAGGRPQHF. CDR3 coding DNA: TGTGCCTGGAGCTTACCATTTGGGACGGCAGGCGGGAGGCCCCAGCATTTT. This chain joins TRBV30 and TRBJ1-5, with D possibly matching TRBD1 (5 bases). CDR1 and CDR2 (germline): GTSNPN, SVGIG (reference sequence). This CDR3 contains 17 residues. With 3 bases removed from V and 9 bases from J, the gap between germline ends came to 27 bases.